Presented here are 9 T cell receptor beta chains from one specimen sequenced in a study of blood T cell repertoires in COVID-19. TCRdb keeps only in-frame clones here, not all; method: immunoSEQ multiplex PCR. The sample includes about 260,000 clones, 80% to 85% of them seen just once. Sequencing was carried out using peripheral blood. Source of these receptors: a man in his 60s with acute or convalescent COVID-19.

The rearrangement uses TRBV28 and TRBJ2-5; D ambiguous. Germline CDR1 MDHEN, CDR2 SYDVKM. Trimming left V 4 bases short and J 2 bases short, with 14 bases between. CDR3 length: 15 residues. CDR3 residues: CASSSRTHHQETQYF. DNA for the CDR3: TGTGCCAGCAGTTCCCGAACACACCATCAAGAGACCCAGTACTTC.

The DNA for the CDR3 is TGTGCCAGCAGTGACGGTATGGCGGGAGGCCGGGCTACGCAGTATTTT. This gives the protein CASSDGMAGGRATQYF. J is TRBJ2-3 and V is TRBV6-4; 8 nucleotides agree with TRBD2. Germline CDR1 is MRHNA and CDR2 is SNTAGT. V lost 2 bases and J lost 8; bases outside the gene matches: 12. The CDR3 has 16 residues.

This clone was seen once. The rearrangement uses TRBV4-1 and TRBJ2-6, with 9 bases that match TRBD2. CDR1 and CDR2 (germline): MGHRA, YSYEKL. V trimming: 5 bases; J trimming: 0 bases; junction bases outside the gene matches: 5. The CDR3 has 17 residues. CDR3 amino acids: CASSRSGGNSGANVLTF. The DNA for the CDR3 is TGCGCCAGCAGCAGAAGCGGGGGGAACTCTGGGGCCAACGTCCTGACTTTC.

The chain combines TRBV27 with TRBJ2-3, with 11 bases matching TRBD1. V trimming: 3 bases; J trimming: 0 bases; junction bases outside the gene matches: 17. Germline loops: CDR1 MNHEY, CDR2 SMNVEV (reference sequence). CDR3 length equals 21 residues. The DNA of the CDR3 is TGTGCCAGCAGTTTTTACCGGACAGGGGGCAGTTTGCTTTCTAGCACAGATACGCAGTATTTT. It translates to CASSFYRTGGSLLSSTDTQYF.

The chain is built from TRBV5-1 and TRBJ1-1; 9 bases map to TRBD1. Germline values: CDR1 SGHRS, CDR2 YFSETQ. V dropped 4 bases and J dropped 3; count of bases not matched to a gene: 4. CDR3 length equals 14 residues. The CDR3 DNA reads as TGCGCCAGCAGCGCGGGGACAGGGCACACTGAAGCTTTCTTT. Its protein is CASSAGTGHTEAFF.

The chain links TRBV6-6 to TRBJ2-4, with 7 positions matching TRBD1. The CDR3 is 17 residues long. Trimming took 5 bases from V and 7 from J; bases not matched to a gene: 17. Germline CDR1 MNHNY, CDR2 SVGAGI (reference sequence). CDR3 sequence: CASSHRQGGINQNIQYF. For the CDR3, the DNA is TGTGCCAGCAGTCATAGACAGGGTGGTATCAATCAGAACATTCAGTACTTC.

The CDR3 reads CASSYDSNYGYTF. CDR3 DNA: TGTGCCAGCAGTTACGACAGCAACTATGGCTACACCTTC. The V and J genes are TRBV6-5 and TRBJ1-2; the D gene is possibly TRBD1 (5 bases). From germline, CDR1 is MNHEY and CDR2 SVGAGI. The CDR3 is 13 residues long. V shed 2 bases and J shed 2 bases, with 6 bases lying between them.

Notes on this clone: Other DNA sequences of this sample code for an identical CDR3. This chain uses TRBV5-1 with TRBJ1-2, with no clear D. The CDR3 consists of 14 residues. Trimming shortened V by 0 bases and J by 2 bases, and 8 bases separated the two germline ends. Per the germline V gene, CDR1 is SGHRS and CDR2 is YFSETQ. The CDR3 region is CASSLAPGNYGYTF. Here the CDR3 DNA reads TGCGCCAGCAGCTTGGCCCCCGGGAACTATGGCTACACCTTC.

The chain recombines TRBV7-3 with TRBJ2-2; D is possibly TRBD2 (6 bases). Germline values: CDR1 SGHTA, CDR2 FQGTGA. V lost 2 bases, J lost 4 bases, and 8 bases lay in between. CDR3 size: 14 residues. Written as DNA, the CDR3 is TGTGCCAGCAGCTTATTGGAGGGCACCGGGGAGCTGTTTTTT. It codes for CASSLLEGTGELFF.